These 27 T cell receptor beta chains were all obtained from the same sample, sequenced in a study of cytomegalovirus exposure and HLA in healthy donors (dated by TCRdb to 2015 to 2018). Library prep was done by the immunoSEQ multiplex PCR assay. For the multiplex PCR, a mixture combining 60 forward primers for TCR Vbeta segments and 13 reverse primers for TCR Jbeta segments was used. Not all clones reach the TCRdb copy of this immuneACCESS table, which keeps in-frame sequences only. Checked studies attribute under half of the gap to unresolved V genes and leave the rest unexplained. The sample records fewer than 90,000 clones, approximately 67% of which are singletons. The top ten constitute 7.5% to 8% of the sample. Sequencing was done on a sample of PBMCs. The receptors here all came from a man in his forties in good health and CMV-seropositive.

The table lists this clone with a count of one. The chain combines TRBV5-6 with TRBJ2-2; TRBD2 matches 10 bases. The J segment lost 6 bases and the V segment lost 4 bases, leaving 6 bases of the junction unmatched. This CDR3 comprises 15 residues. Germline V gene lookup returns CDR1 SGHDT and CDR2 YYEEEE. The CDR3 here is CASSQGLARPGELFF. The CDR3 region has the DNA TGTGCCAGCAGCCAGGGACTAGCGCGTCCCGGGGAGCTGTTTTTT. Using reference TRBV5-6 and TRBJ2-2 for the parts outside the CDR3, the full variable domain is DAGVTQSPTHLIKTRGQQVTLRCSPKSGHDTVSWYQQALGQGPQFIFQYYEEEERQRGNFPDRFSGHQFPNYSSELNVNALLLGDSALYLCASSQGLARPGELFFGEGSRLTVL.

This chain uses TRBV6-5 with TRBJ2-2, with 9 bases aligning to TRBD1. There are 14 residues in the CDR3. The V gene end was trimmed by 5 bases and the J gene end by 7 bases; junction bases not matched to a gene: 5. Germline V gene sequence: CDR1 MNHEY, CDR2 SVGAGI. The CDR3 here is CASSRGQGFGELFF. The DNA for the CDR3 is TGTGCCAGCAGTAGAGGACAGGGGTTCGGGGAGCTGTTTTTT.

J is TRBJ1-5 and V is TRBV7-2; TRBD1 matches 7 bases. J lost 2 bases, V lost 8 bases, and 12 bases had no gene match. The CDR3 runs 16 residues. In germline, CDR1 is SGHTA, CDR2 FQGNSA. CDR3 coding DNA: TGTGCCAGCCGCGAGTCAGGGGGGTGGGGCAATCAGCCCCAGCATTTT. Translation gives CASRESGGWGNQPQHF.

The V gene is TRBV18, the J gene TRBJ2-1, with 10 bases matching TRBD2. The junction had 6 bases not matched to a gene; V was cut back by 0 bases and J by 10 bases. Germline lookup yields CDR1 KGHSH and CDR2 LQKENI. This CDR3 region has 15 residues. Written as DNA, the CDR3 is TGTGCCAGCTCACCACCAGCGGGGGGGCCCGGGGAGCAGTTCTTC. Amino acids: CASSPPAGGPGEQFF.

This chain joins TRBV7-9 and TRBJ2-7, with a weak D call TRBD2 (5 bases). Germline loops: CDR1 SEHNR, CDR2 FQNEAQ (reference sequence). Trimming took 4 bases from V and 4 from J, leaving 8 bases between them. The CDR3 spans 12 residues. The CDR3 region has the DNA TGTGCCAGCAGCTCCGGACTGTACGAGCAGTACTTC. Its protein is CASSSGLYEQYF.

The CDR3 sequence: CASSYSGTSGGEQYF. The CDR3 nucleotides are TGTGCCAGCAGTTACTCCGGGACTAGCGGTGGCGAGCAGTACTTC. The chain couples TRBV27 to TRBJ2-7; 11 nucleotides line up with TRBD2. The CDR3 contains 15 residues. The germline CDR1 and CDR2 sequences are MNHEY and SMNVEV (reference sequence). V was pared by 4 bases and J by 6 bases, with 8 bases of the junction left unmatched.

The J gene is TRBJ2-1, the V gene TRBV5-1, with D possibly TRBD1 on 5 matching bases. Deletions cut 0 bases from V and 3 bases from J, with 10 bases between. The germline CDR1 and CDR2 sequences are SGHRS and YFSETQ. The CDR3 is 15 residues long. The DNA of the CDR3 is TGCGCCAGCAGCTTGGGTGACAGATTCTACAATGAGCAGTTCTTC. Translation: CASSLGDRFYNEQFF.

The table lists this clone with a count of one. V usage is TRBV6-1 and J usage is TRBJ2-3, with TRBD1 matching over 8 bases. Trimming removed 4 bases from V and 1 base from J; junction bases left unmatched: 4. This CDR3 is built from 15 residues. The germline CDR1 and CDR2 sequences are MNHNS and SASEGT. CDR3 nucleotides: TGTGCCAGCAGTGGCAGGGGGCCCGGCACAGATACGCAGTATTTT. Translating gives CASSGRGPGTDTQYF.

This chain joins TRBV5-1 and TRBJ2-2; TRBD1 matches at 11 bases. J was trimmed by 6 bases and V by 4 bases; bases with no gene match: 5. CDR3 length: 15 amino acids. Germline lookup yields CDR1 SGHRS and CDR2 YFSETQ. The CDR3 DNA sequence: TGCGCCAGCAGCCCAGGGACAGGGGGTGCCGGGGAGCTGTTTTTT. Its translation is CASSPGTGGAGELFF.

The chain links TRBV2 to TRBJ1-4; 7 bases align to TRBD1. CDR1 is SNHLY and CDR2 is FYNNEI in the germline V gene. J gave up 3 bases and V 2 bases, and 9 bases lay outside the gene matches. CDR3 length: 17 amino acids. In DNA, the CDR3 is TGTGCCAGCAGTGAACCTGACAAGGGGGCAGCTAATGAAAAACTGTTTTTT. This codes for CASSEPDKGAANEKLFF.

There are a few counts of this clone. The chain carries TRBV28 and TRBJ2-1; 7 nucleotides agree with TRBD2. CDR1 and CDR2 (germline): MDHEN, SYDVKM. This CDR3 contains 15 residues. The junction had 9 bases not matched to a gene; V was cut back by 7 bases and J by 3 bases. The CDR3 DNA reads as TGTGCCAGCACCTTTGCGGGAGCGGTCTACAATGAGCAGTTCTTC. Amino acids: CASTFAGAVYNEQFF.

The J gene is TRBJ2-1, the V gene TRBV28; 13 positions agree with TRBD2. The CDR3 is 16 amino acids. The V segment lost 4 bases and the J segment 9 bases; nucleotides outside the gene matches: 9. Germline CDR1 MDHEN, CDR2 SYDVKM. The CDR3 nucleotides are TGTGCCAGCAGTTCCCCCGGACTAGCGGGAGACGGTGAGCAGTTCTTC. Its translation is CASSSPGLAGDGEQFF. The whole variable domain, remainder taken from reference TRBV28 and TRBJ2-1, is DVKVTQSSRYLVKRTGEKVFLECVQDMDHENMFWYRQDPGLGLRLIYFSYDVKMKEKGDIPEGYSVSREKKERFSLILESASTNQTSMYLCASSSPGLAGDGEQFFGPGTRLTVL.

This clone was seen only a few times. The chain links TRBV10-2 to TRBJ2-3; 8 bases line up with TRBD2. J lost 7 bases, V lost 0 bases, and 6 bases had no gene match. The CDR3 is 15 amino acids. From germline, CDR1 is WSHSY and CDR2 SAAADI. The CDR3 sequence is CASSESGGGLNTQYF. The DNA for the CDR3 is TGCGCCAGCAGTGAGTCCGGGGGGGGCCTGAATACGCAGTATTTT.

The V gene is TRBV2, the J gene TRBJ1-2, with D possibly being TRBD1 (5 bases). Germline V lookup: CDR1 SNHLY, CDR2 FYNNEI. The germline V and J ends were trimmed by 9 bases and 2 bases, with 10 bases remaining between them. The CDR3 loop spans 12 amino acids. In nucleotides, the CDR3 is TGTGCCAGTGGGGGGGGAAACTATGGCTACACCTTC. Translating it yields CASGGGNYGYTF.

The CDR3 DNA reads TGTGCCAGCAGTTACTCTGCGGGGGGTGAGCAGTTCTTC. It specifies CASSYSAGGEQFF. The gene calls are TRBV6-6 and TRBJ2-1; the match to TRBD2 covers 8 bases. This CDR3 spans 13 amino acids. The germline gives CDR1 MNHNY, CDR2 SVGAGI (reference sequence). Unmatched junction bases numbered 1, after V lost 0 bases and J lost 9 bases.

The V call is TRBV5-1, the J call TRBJ1-1; 10 bases fit TRBD1. The trim removed 4 bases at V and 6 bases at J, leaving 12 bases unmatched. Germline V lookup: CDR1 SGHRS, CDR2 YFSETQ. CDR3 length equals 16 residues. In nucleotides, the CDR3 is TGCGCCAGCAGCGGGGTAAGAGCGGACAGGGGGGCTGAAGCTTTCTTT. Its translation: CASSGVRADRGAEAFF.

The chain has TRBV29-1 and TRBJ1-2, with 9 bases that match TRBD1. V lost 7 bases and J lost 3; bases outside the gene matches: 6. In germline, CDR1 is SQVTM, CDR2 ANQGSEA. This CDR3 has 13 amino acids. CDR3 in DNA: TGCAGCGCCGGACAGGGGCAGGACTATGGCTACACCTTC. Residues: CSAGQGQDYGYTF.

The chain employs TRBV5-6 and TRBJ2-1; 8 nucleotides agree with TRBD2. The V gene's germline CDR1 is SGHDT and CDR2 YYEEEE. This CDR3 region has 18 residues. Losses at the gene ends were 1 base for V and 0 bases for J; bases not matched to a gene: 9. The CDR3 here is CASSLMVLAVSSYNEQFF. The CDR3 DNA follows: TGTGCCAGCAGCTTGATGGTACTAGCGGTAAGCTCCTACAATGAGCAGTTCTTC.

This clone occurred a few times. The chain carries TRBV2 and TRBJ2-7, with 11 bases aligning to TRBD2. The germline CDR1 and CDR2 sequences are SNHLY and FYNNEI. This CDR3 contains 14 residues. J was trimmed by 7 bases and V by 7 bases; bases with no gene match: 9. In DNA, the CDR3 is TGTGCCAGCAAGGATGGGCTAGCGGGAGGAGAGCAGTACTTC. Translation gives CASKDGLAGGEQYF.

About this clone itself: This sequence may be a read error, since a much larger clone differs from it by one base. The chain uses TRBV7-9 and TRBJ2-2; tentatively, D is TRBD2 (5 bases). This CDR3 is built from 14 residues. Per germline, CDR1 SEHNR and CDR2 FQNEAQ (reference sequence). The germline V and J ends were trimmed by 3 bases and 4 bases, with 9 bases remaining between them. The CDR3 sequence is CASSLRAGTGELFF. In nucleotides, the CDR3 is TGTGCCAGCAGCTTGAGGGCGGGCACCGGGGAGCTGTTTTTT.

This chain joins TRBV29-1 and TRBJ2-7, with TRBD1 identical over 8 bases. Germline lookup yields CDR1 SQVTM and CDR2 ANQGSEA. V trimming: 7 bases; J trimming: 7 bases; junction bases outside the gene matches: 18. This CDR3 spans 15 amino acids. CDR3 sequence (DNA): TGCAGCGGGGTGCGCTCCACAGGGGGAGAACAAGAGCAGTACTTC. Its translation: CSGVRSTGGEQEQYF.

The V gene is TRBV30, the J gene TRBJ1-2; possibly TRBD1 for D (5 bases). Trimming took 2 bases from V and 6 from J, leaving 16 bases between them. Germline V CDR1 and CDR2: GTSNPN, SVGIG (reference sequence). The CDR3 covers 14 residues. Here the CDR3 reads CAWSQFGTGDGYTF. For the CDR3, the DNA is TGTGCCTGGAGTCAATTTGGTACAGGCGATGGCTACACCTTC.

The chain uses TRBV7-2 and TRBJ2-5; TRBD2 might be the D (5 bases). V was pared by 5 bases and J by 5 bases, with 12 bases between. The CDR3 sequence is 13 residues long. Germline CDR1 reads SGHTA; CDR2 reads FQGNSA. This CDR3 is CASSRGVGETQYF. CDR3 nucleotide sequence: TGTGCCAGCAGCCGGGGAGTGGGCGAGACCCAGTACTTC.

This clone was seen a single time. The CDR3 DNA reads as TGCGCCAGCAGCTTGGAAGCGGGGGGCTACAATGAGCAGTTCTTC. Translation gives CASSLEAGGYNEQFF. The rearrangement links TRBV5-1 to TRBJ2-1; TRBD2 matches at 9 bases. The V segment lost 0 bases and the J segment 3 bases; nucleotides outside the gene matches: 1. This CDR3 has 15 residues. Germline CDR1 reads SGHRS; CDR2 reads YFSETQ.

The V and J genes are TRBV28 and TRBJ2-3; weak D call: TRBD2 (5 bases). CDR1 MDHEN and CDR2 SYDVKM come from the germline V gene. V shed 8 bases and J shed 6 bases, with 9 bases lying between them. CDR3 size: 11 residues. CDR3 sequence reads: CASLAADTQYF. Here the CDR3 DNA reads TGTGCCAGCCTAGCAGCGGATACGCAGTATTTT. Together with reference TRBV28 and TRBJ2-3, the CDR3 gives the full variable domain: DVKVTQSSRYLVKRTGEKVFLECVQDMDHENMFWYRQDPGLGLRLIYFSYDVKMKEKGDIPEGYSVSREKKERFSLILESASTNQTSMYLCASLAADTQYFGPGTRLTVL.

The table lists this clone with a count of one. This sequence joins TRBV30 and TRBJ2-1, with 9 nucleotides matching TRBD2. V shed 1 base and J 8 bases; nucleotides not matched to a gene: 3. Germline CDR1 is GTSNPN and CDR2 is SVGIG (reference sequence). This CDR3 is 13 amino acids long. The CDR3 DNA follows: TGTGCCTGGAGTGGGACTAGCGTAGATGAGCAGTTCTTC. Protein sequence: CAWSGTSVDEQFF.

The chain employs TRBV19 and TRBJ1-4; D might be TRBD1 (5 bases). Trimming left V 5 bases short and J 6 bases short, with 13 bases between. Germline CDR1 and CDR2: LNHDA and SQIVND (reference sequence). This CDR3 region has 14 residues. CDR3 in amino acids: CASSFQGLDEKLFF. The CDR3 DNA reads as TGTGCCAGTAGTTTTCAGGGCTTGGATGAAAAACTGTTTTTT.